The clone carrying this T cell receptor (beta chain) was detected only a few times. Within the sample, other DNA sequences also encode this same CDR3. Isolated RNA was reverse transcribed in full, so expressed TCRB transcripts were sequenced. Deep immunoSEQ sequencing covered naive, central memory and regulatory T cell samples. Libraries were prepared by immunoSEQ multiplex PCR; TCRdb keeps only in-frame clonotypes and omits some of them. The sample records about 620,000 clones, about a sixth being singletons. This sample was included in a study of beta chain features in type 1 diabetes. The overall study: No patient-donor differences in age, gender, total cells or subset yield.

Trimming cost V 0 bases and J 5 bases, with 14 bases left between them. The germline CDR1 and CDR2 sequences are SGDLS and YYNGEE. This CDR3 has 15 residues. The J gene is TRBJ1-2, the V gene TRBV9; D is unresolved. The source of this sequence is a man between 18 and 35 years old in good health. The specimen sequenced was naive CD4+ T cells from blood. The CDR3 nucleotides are TGTGCCAGCAGCGTAGGAACGGGAGGGAATTATGGCTACACCTTC. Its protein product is CASSVGTGGNYGYTF.